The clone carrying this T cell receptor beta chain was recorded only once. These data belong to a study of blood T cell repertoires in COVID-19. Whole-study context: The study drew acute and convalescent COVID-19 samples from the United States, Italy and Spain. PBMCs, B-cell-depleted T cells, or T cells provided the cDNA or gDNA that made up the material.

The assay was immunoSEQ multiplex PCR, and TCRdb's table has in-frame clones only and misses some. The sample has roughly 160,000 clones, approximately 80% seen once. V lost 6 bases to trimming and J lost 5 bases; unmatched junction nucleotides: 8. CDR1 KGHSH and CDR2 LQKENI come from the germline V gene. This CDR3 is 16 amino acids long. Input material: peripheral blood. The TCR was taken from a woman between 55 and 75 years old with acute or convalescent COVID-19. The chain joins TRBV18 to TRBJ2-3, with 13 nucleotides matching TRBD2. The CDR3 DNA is TGTGCCAGCTCCAAACTAGCGGGGGGGCTTGGAGATACGCAGTATTTT. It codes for CASSKLAGGLGDTQYF.